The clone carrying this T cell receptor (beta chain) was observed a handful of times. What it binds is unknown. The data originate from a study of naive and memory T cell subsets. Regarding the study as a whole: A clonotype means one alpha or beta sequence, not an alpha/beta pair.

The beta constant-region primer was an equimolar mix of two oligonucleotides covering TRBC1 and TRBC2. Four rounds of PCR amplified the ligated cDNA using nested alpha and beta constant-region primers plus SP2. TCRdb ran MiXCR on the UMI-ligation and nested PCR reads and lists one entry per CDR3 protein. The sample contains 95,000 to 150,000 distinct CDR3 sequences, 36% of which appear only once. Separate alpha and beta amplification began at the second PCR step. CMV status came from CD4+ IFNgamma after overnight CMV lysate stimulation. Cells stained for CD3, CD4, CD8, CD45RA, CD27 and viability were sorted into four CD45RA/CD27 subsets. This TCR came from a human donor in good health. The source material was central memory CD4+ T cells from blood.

The CDR3 coding sequence is TGTGCCAGCAGTCCTCGGACACAATTTAATTCACCCCTCCACTTT. Its protein is CASSPRTQFNSPLHF. The chain uses TRBV28 and TRBJ1-6; TRBD1 might be the D (5 bases). Per germline, CDR1 MDHEN and CDR2 SYDVKM. Trimming removed 5 bases from V and 6 bases from J, with 14 bases in between. The CDR3 length is 15 residues.